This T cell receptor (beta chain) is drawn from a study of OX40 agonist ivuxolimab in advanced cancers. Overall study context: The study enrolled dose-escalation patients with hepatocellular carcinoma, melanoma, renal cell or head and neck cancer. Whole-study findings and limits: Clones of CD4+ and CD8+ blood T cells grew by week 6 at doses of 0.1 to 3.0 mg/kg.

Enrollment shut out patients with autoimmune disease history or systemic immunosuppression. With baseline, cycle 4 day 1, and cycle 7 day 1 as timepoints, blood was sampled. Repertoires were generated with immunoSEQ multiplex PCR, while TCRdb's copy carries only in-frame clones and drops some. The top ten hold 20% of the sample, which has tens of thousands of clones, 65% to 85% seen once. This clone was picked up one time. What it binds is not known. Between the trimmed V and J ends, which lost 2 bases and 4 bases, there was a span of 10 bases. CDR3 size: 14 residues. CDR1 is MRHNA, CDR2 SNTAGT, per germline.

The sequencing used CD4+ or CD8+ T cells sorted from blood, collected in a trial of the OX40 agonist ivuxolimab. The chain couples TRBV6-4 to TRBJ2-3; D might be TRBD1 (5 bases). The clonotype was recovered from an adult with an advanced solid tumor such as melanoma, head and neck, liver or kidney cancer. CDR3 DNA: TGTGCCAGCAGTGACGGGGCAGCCGCAGATACGCAGTATTTT. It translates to CASSDGAAADTQYF.